The 3 T cell receptor beta chains below come from one sample, sequenced in a study of blood T cells in healthy people across ages. The authors ran a second PCR of 7 to 11 cycles using a sample-barcoded 5' primer and a J-beta primer mix. TCRdb re-derived calls from the 5' RACE reads in MiXCR, one entry per CDR3 protein. The table includes 700,000 or so distinct CDR3 sequences, around 41% detected once. Sequences were obtained from blood. The receptors originated from a man older than 75 in good health.

This chain connects TRBV10-3 to TRBJ2-1; the D gene is possibly TRBD2 (7 bases). The germline gives CDR1 ENHRY, CDR2 SYGVKD. V was cut by 3 bases and J by 5 bases, with 14 bases left in between. CDR3 length equals 15 residues. In nucleotides, the CDR3 is TGTGCCATCAGTGATATCAGGGGAGGGAACAATGAGCAGTTCTTC. Its translation: CAISDIRGGNNEQFF.

This chain uses TRBV2 with TRBJ2-7, with 10 bases lining up with TRBD2. Trimming removed 7 bases from V and 7 bases from J; junction bases left unmatched: 10. Per germline, CDR1 SNHLY and CDR2 FYNNEI. This CDR3 region has 14 residues. CDR3 in DNA: TGTGCCAGCACCGGAGGCCTAGCGGGAGATGAGCAGTACTTC. This sequence encodes CASTGGLAGDEQYF.

The J gene is TRBJ2-5, the V gene TRBV7-6; 10 positions agree with TRBD1. The better agreement between TRBJ2-7 and the DNA end casts doubt on the J call. The CDR3 spans 15 residues. Germline CDR1 reads SGHVS; CDR2 reads FNYEAQ. CDR3 in DNA: TGTGCCAGCAGCTTAGACGGGACAGGGGAGTACGAGCAGTACTTC. Protein product: CASSLDGTGEYEQYF.